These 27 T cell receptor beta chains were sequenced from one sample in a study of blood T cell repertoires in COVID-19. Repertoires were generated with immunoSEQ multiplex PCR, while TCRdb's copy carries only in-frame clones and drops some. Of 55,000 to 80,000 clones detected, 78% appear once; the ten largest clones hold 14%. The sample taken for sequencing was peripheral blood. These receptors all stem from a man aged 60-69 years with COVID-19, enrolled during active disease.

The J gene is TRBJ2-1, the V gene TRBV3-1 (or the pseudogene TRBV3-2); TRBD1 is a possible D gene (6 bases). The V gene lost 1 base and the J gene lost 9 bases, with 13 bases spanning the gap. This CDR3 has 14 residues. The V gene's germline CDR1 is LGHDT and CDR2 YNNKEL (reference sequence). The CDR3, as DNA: TGTGCCAGCAGCCAAGCTGGGGGCACAACTGAGCAGTTCTTC. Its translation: CASSQAGGTTEQFF.

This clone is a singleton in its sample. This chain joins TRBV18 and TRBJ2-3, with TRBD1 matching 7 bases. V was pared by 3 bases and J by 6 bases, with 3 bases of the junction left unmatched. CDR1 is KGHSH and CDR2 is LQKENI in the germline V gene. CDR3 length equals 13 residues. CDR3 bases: TGTGCCAGCTCACCCCAGGGGGTGGATACGCAGTATTTT. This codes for CASSPQGVDTQYF. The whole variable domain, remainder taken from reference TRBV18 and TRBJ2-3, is NAGVMQNPRHLVRRRGQEARLRCSPMKGHSHVYWYRQLPEEGLKFMVYLQKENIIDESGMPKERFSAEFPKEGPSILRIQQVVRGDSAAYFCASSPQGVDTQYFGPGTRLTVL.

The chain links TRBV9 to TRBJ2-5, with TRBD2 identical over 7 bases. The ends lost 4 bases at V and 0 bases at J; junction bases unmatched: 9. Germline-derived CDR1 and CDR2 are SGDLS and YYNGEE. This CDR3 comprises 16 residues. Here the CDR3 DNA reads TGTGCCAGCAGCCCCCCCGGGACTAAGTACCAAGAGACCCAGTACTTC. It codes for CASSPPGTKYQETQYF.

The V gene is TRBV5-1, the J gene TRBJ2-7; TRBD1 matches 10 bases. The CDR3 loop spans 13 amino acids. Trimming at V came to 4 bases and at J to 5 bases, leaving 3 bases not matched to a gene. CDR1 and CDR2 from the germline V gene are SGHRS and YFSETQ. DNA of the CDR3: TGCGCCAGCAGCCAGGGGACAGGGGACGAGCAGTACTTC. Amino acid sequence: CASSQGTGDEQYF.

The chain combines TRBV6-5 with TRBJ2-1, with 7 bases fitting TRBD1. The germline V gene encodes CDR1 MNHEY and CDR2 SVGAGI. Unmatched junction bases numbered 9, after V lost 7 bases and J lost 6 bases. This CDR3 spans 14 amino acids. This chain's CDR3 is CASNRQGSVNEQFF. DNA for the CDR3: TGTGCCAGCAACAGACAGGGTTCGGTCAATGAGCAGTTCTTC.

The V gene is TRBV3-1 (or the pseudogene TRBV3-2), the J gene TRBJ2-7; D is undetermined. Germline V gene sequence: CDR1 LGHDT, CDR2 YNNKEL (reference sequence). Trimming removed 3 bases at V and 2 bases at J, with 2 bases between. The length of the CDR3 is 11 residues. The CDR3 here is CASSHTYEQYF. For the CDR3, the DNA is TGTGCCAGCAGCCATACCTACGAGCAGTACTTC.

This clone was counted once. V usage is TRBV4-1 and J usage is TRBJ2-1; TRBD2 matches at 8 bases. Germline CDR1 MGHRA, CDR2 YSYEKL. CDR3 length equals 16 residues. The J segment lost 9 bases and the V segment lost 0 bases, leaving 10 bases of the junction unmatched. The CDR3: CASSQEANGGAFEQFF. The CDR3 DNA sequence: TGCGCCAGCAGCCAAGAGGCAAACGGGGGGGCATTTGAGCAGTTCTTC.

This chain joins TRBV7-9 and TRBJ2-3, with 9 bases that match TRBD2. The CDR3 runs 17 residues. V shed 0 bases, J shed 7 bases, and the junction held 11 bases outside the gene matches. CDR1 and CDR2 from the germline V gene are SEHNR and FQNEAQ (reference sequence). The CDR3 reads CASSLALAGGSPNTQYF. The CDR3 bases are TGTGCCAGCAGCTTAGCGCTTGCGGGAGGGTCCCCGAATACGCAGTATTTT.

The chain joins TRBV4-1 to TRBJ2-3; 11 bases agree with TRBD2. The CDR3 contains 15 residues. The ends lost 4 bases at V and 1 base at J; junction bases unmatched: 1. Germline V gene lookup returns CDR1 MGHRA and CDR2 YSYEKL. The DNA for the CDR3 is TGCGCCAGCAGCCCGGGACTAGCGGGCACAGATACGCAGTATTTT. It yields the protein CASSPGLAGTDTQYF.

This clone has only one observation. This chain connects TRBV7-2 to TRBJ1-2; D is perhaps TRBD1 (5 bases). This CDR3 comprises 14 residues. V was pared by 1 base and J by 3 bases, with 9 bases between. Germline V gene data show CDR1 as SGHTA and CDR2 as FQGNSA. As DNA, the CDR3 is TGTGCCAGCAGCTTAGTCAGGGACTACTATGGCTACACCTTC. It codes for CASSLVRDYYGYTF.

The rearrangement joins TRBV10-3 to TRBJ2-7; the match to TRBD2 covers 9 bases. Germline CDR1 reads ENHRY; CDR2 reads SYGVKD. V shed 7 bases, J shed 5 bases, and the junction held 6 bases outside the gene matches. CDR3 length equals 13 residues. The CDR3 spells CAITSSGIHEQYF. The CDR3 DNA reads TGTGCCATCACGTCTAGCGGGATCCACGAGCAGTACTTC.

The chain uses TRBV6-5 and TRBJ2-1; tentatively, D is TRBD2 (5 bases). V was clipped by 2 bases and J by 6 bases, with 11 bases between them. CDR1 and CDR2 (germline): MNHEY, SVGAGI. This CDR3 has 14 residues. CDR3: CASSYMGGFNEQFF. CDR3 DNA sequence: TGTGCCAGCAGTTACATGGGCGGGTTCAATGAGCAGTTCTTC.

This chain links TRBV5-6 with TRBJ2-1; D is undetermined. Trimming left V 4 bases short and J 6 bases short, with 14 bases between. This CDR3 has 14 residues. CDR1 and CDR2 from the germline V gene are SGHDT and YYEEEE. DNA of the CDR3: TGTGCCAGCAGCCATTACCGAGTAGCCAATGAGCAGTTCTTC. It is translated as CASSHYRVANEQFF.

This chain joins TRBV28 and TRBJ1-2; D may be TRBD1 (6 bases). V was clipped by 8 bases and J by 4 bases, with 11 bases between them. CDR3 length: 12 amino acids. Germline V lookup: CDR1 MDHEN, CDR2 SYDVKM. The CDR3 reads CASGGDIYGYTF. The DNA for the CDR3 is TGTGCCAGCGGGGGGGACATCTATGGCTACACCTTC.

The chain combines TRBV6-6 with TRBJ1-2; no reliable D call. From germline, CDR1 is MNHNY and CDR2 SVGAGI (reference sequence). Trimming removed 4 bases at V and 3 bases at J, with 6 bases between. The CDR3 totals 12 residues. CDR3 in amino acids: CASSSGDYGYTF. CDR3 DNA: TGTGCCAGCAGTTCCGGGGACTATGGCTACACCTTC.

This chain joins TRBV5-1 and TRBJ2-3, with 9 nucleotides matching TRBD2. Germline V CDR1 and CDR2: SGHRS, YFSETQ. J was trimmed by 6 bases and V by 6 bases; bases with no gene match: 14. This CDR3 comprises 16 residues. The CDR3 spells CASNLWASGAGDTQYF. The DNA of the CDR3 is TGCGCCAGCAACCTTTGGGCTAGCGGGGCGGGGGATACGCAGTATTTT.

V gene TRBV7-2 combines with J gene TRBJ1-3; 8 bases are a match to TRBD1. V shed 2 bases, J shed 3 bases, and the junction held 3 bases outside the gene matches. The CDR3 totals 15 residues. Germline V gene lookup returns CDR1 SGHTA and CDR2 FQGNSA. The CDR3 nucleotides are TGTGCCAGCAGCTTACAACAGGGGGGTGGAAACACCATATATTTT. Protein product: CASSLQQGGGNTIYF.

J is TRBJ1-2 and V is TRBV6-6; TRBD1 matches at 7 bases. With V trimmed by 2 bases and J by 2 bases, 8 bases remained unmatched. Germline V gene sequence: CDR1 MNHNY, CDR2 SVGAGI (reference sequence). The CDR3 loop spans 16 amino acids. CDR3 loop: CASSYDLDRSNYGYTF. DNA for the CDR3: TGTGCCAGCAGTTACGATCTGGACAGGTCCAACTATGGCTACACCTTC.

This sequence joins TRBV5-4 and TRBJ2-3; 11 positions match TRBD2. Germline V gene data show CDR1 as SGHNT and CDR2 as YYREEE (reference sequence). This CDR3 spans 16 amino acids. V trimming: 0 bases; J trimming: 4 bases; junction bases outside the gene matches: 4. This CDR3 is CASSLVAGGPSDTQYF. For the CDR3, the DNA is TGTGCCAGCAGCTTGGTAGCGGGAGGGCCCTCAGATACGCAGTATTTT.

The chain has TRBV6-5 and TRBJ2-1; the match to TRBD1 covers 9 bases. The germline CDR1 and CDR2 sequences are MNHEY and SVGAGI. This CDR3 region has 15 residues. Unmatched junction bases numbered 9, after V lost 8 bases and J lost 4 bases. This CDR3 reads CASDGGTGTYNEQFF. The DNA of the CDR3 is TGTGCCAGCGATGGAGGGACAGGGACTTACAATGAGCAGTTCTTC.

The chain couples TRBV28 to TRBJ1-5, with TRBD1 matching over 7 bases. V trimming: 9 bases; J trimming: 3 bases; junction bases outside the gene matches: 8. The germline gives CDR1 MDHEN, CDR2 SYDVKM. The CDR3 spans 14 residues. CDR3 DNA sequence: TGTGCCAGTGCAAGGGGACAGTACAATCAGCCCCAGCATTTT. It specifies CASARGQYNQPQHF.

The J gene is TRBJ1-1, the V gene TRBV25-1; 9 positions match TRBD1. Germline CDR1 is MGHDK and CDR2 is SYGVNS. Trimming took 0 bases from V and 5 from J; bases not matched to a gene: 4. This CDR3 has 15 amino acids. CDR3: CASSEYGQGKTEAFF. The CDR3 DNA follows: TGTGCCAGCAGTGAATATGGACAGGGGAAGACTGAAGCTTTCTTT.

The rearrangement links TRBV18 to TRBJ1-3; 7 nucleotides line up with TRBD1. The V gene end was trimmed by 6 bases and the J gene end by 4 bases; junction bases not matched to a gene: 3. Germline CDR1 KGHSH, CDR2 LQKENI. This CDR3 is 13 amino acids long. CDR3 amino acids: CASSTDRGNTIYF. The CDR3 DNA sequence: TGTGCCAGCTCGACGGACAGGGGAAACACCATATATTTT.

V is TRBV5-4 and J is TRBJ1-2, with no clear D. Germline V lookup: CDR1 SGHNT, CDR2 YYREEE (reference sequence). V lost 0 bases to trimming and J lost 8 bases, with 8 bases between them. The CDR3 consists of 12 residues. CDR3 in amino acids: CASSLDQAGYTF. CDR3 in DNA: TGTGCCAGCAGCTTGGATCAGGCCGGCTACACCTTC. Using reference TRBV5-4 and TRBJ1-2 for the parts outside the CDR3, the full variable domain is ETGVTQSPTHLIKTRGQQVTLRCSSQSGHNTVSWYQQALGQGPQFIFQYYREEENGRGNFPPRFSGLQFPNYSSELNVNALELDDSALYLCASSLDQAGYTFGSGTRLTVV.

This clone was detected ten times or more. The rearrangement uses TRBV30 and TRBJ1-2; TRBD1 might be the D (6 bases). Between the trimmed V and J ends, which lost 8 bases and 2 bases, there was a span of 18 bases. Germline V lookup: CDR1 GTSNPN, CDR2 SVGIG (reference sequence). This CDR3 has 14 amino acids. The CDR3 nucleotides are TGTGCCGGACCCTTCCCCGGACAGAACTATGGCTACACCTTC. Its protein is CAGPFPGQNYGYTF.

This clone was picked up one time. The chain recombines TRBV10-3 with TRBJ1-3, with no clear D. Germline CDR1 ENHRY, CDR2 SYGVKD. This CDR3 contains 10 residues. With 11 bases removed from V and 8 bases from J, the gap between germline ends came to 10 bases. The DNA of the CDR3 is TGTGCCTCCTGGGAGGACACCATATATTTT. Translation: CASWEDTIYF.

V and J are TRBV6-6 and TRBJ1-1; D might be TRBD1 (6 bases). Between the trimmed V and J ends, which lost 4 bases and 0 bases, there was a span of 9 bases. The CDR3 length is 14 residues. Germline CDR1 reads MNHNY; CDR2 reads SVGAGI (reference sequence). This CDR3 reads CASSSNRVNTEAFF. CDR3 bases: TGTGCCAGCAGTTCAAACAGGGTGAACACTGAAGCTTTCTTT.